These 2 T cell receptor beta chains originate from one sample sequenced in a study of blood T cell repertoires in COVID-19 (dated by TCRdb to the early 2020s). Library generation was performed with the immunoSEQ multiplex PCR assay. TCRdb limited this immuneACCESS table to in-frame rearrangements with V and J called. A share of clones is missing; checked studies link under half to unresolved V genes, and the rest is unexplained. The sample contains 130,000 or so clones, roughly 91% of them found a single time. The top ten clones comprise roughly 18% of the sample. Specimen: peripheral blood. All receptors come from a man aged 50-60 years with active or convalescent COVID-19.

The CDR3 DNA follows: TGTGCCAGCAGCTGGTCGGTCAATCAGCCCCAGCATTTT. As protein: CASSWSVNQPQHF. The rearrangement joins TRBV27 to TRBJ1-5; D remains ambiguous. Germline loops: CDR1 MNHEY, CDR2 SMNVEV (reference sequence). This CDR3 contains 13 residues. V shed 6 bases and J shed 3 bases, with 9 bases lying between them.

The chain recombines TRBV5-6 with TRBJ1-5; D ambiguous. Trimming left V 9 bases short and J 3 bases short, with 10 bases between. Germline values: CDR1 SGHDT, CDR2 YYEEEE. The CDR3 loop spans 12 amino acids. The CDR3, as DNA: TGTGCCACCTCAGCGTCCAATCAGCCCCAGCATTTT. The encoded protein is CATSASNQPQHF.